The T cell receptor (beta chain) described here comes from a study of post-analysis software for immune sequencing data. Across the study: The patients showed relapsing-remitting, secondary progressive and progressive-relapsing multiple sclerosis courses.

Trimming removed 5 bases from V and 3 bases from J, with 17 bases in between. The CDR3 loop spans 16 amino acids. Per the germline V gene, CDR1 is SEHNR and CDR2 is FQNEAQ (reference sequence). Carried by the TCR beta cDNA libraries were unique molecular identifiers. It was from approximately 0.91 to 9.4 million T cells that about half a million cDNA molecules came. TCRdb re-derived calls from the PCR reads in MiXCR, one entry per CDR3 protein. The sample shows fewer than 900,000 distinct CDR3 sequences, around 46% of them seen only once. Notes on this clonotype: What it binds is not known.

Broader study findings: Controls significantly exceeded multiple sclerosis patients in normalized Chao1 diversity. By F measure, strong co-clustering occurred among samples prepared in the same batch. Patients carried a handful of TRBV segments more frequently than controls did, and TRBV5-6, TRBV5-1 and TRBV20-1 were among them.

The chain recombines TRBV7-9 with TRBJ2-1; D is uncertain. Material for sequencing was blood. This receptor was taken from a girl aged 5-17 years with multiple sclerosis. The CDR3: CASSQLQASGYNEQFF. CDR3 sequence (DNA): TGTGCCAGCAGCCAATTGCAGGCTAGTGGCTACAATGAGCAGTTCTTC.